This T cell receptor (beta chain) was obtained from a study of beta chain features in type 1 diabetes (dated by TCRdb to 2016 to 2018). About the full investigation: Patients and healthy donors did not differ in mean age, gender distribution, total cell number or subset yield. In the study, recently diagnosed type 1 diabetes patients and matched healthy donors were compared on the TCRB repertoires of their sorted circulating CD4+ T cell subsets. A total of roughly 98,000,000 sorted cells were examined across all samples, and a strong correlation was observed between cell number per subset and RNA yield. Regulatory and stem cell-like memory subsets were obtained from only 8 patients and roughly 8 healthy donors, while naive and central memory subsets were obtained from all 28 donors.

Each donor gave one peripheral blood draw, approximately 100 mL on average, collected into heparinised tubes. Using a panel that included CD45RO, CCR7, CD25, CD127, CD95 and CD27, naive, central memory, regulatory and stem cell-like memory CD4+ T cells were sorted on a BD FACSAria II. A purity above 98% was achieved for all sorted populations. PBMCs were isolated immediately by Lymphoprep density gradient centrifugation and stained directly without culture. So that batch effects would be minimized, each experiment stained and sorted samples in pairs, pairing one healthy donor with one patient. As to this clone: Its antigen is not yet known. No per-base quality is available; no much larger clone lies one base away.

The entire amount of isolated RNA was reverse transcribed using the High Capacity cDNA Reverse Transcription Kit, so the sequenced TCRB transcripts were expressed ones. Deep immunoSEQ sequencing was applied to naive, central memory and regulatory T cell samples, giving an average of about 3.8 million total reads per sample. After sorted cells were lysed in RLT buffer, RNA was extracted with DNase-treated RNeasy Micro or Mini kits, with the choice depending on cell number. To prevent cross-contamination, each cell subset was processed individually, whereas patient and healthy donor samples were processed jointly. The immunoSEQ multiplex PCR was used to amplify TCRB sequences from cDNA, yielding 87-bp fragments that span the CDR3 region. Sequencing of the amplicons was performed on the Illumina HiSeq platform. As for the original processing: PCR bias was corrected computationally using synthetic template baselines, and reads within Hamming distance 2 were collapsed, with unmergeable singletons discarded. Reads were aligned to IMGT to assign V, D and J genes, CDR3 length, and insertions or deletions at six rearrangement sites. Within each subset, clonotype counts were normalized to sorted cell number, after which true diversity and Gini coefficients were computed with the tcR R package. The overlap coefficient, calculated on TCRB nucleotide sequences, was used to measure repertoire sharing. As a proxy for the pre-selection repertoire, out-of-frame TCRB sequences from naive cells were analyzed. Held by TCRdb, this immuneACCESS table contains in-frame sequences only and omits some clones. Under half of the omission traces to an unresolved V gene where checked; the cause of the rest is unknown. That table gives V, J and clone size, and the DNA gave D and trimming. The sample records roughly 260,000 clones, 11% of which are singletons. Roughly 0.017% of the sample goes to the ten largest clones.

V loses 5 bases of germline sequence and J loses 4 bases, and the interval between the two ends is 12 bases. The CDR3 covers 13 residues, taking in both the cysteine and the phenylalanine. Only the CDR3 DNA is retained, 39 bases long and in frame from the first base. Per the germline V gene, MDHEN is the CDR1 and SYDVKM is the CDR2. The paper's findings and limits, for the study overall: Shorter templates might have been favored by PCR, but patient and control samples were amplified and corrected together, so both groups would have been affected equally by any skew. A moderate but significant shortening of TCRB CDR3 length was observed in type 1 diabetes patients in all four CD4+ subsets. At VDJ recombination sites, patients with type 1 diabetes made fewer insertions and deleted more nucleotides, a pattern implying thymic rearrangement abnormalities. Because cDNA was sequenced instead of genomic DNA, activated cells with high expression could be over-represented, although the groups did not differ in activation or CD3 levels. HLA sub-analyses involved small numbers of individuals, so any influence of HLA type on TCRB rearrangement remained unresolved. Naive, central memory and regulatory TCRB repertoires appeared to be more similar among patients than among healthy donors.

Here the chain combines TRBV28 and TRBJ2-7; TRBD1 is perhaps the D gene, given 6 matching bases. Sequencing was carried out using naive CD4+ T cells from blood. Per the publication, the cell subset or site label means: true naive CD4+ T cells. The TCR originated in a young man with type 1 diabetes. The DNA sequence reads TGTGCCAGCAGTCCAGGGGAGAGGTACGAGCAGTACTTC. Its amino acids are CASSPGERYEQYF.